What follows is one T cell receptor beta chain and its context. The antigen remains undetermined. The data belong to a study of blood T cells in healthy people across ages. Background on the study: About one barcoded beta molecule per two T cells was captured by template switching. Regarding the study as a whole: Measured against age, TCR beta diversity per million T cells decreased in a roughly linear manner.

The germline gives CDR1 GTSNPN, CDR2 SVGIG (reference sequence). This CDR3 contains 11 residues. The germline V and J ends were trimmed by 4 bases and 10 bases, with 13 bases remaining between them. The second PCR ran about 6 to 11 cycles with a sample-barcoded 5' primer and J-beta primers. Individual samples furnished no less than 2.5 million CDR3-containing paired-end reads apiece. From the 5' RACE reads, TCRdb called clonotypes with MiXCR, one entry per CDR3 protein. The table lists roughly 900,000 distinct CDR3 sequences, roughly 48% of them singletons. The amount of total RNA extracted per sample was at least 5.5 micrograms.

The J gene is TRBJ1-1, the V gene TRBV30, with D unclear. The sequencing sample was made of blood. This clonotype was obtained from a man aged 25-40 years in good health. CDR3: CAWMSGGRAFF. The CDR3 nucleotides read TGTGCCTGGATGTCAGGAGGGAGAGCTTTCTTT.